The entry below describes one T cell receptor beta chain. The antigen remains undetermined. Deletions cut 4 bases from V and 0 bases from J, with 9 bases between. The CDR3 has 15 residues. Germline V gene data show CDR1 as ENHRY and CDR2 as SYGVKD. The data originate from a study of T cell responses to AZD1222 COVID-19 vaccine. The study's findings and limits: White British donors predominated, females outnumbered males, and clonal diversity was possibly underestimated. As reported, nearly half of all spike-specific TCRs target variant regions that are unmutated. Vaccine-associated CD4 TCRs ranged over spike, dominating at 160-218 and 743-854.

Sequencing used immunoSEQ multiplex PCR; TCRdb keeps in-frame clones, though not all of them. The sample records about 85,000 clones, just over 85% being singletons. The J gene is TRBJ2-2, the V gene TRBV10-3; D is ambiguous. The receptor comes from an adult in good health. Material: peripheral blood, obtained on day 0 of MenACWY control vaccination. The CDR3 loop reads CAISAQATNTGELFF. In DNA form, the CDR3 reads TGTGCCATCAGTGCTCAGGCCACGAACACCGGGGAGCTGTTTTTT.